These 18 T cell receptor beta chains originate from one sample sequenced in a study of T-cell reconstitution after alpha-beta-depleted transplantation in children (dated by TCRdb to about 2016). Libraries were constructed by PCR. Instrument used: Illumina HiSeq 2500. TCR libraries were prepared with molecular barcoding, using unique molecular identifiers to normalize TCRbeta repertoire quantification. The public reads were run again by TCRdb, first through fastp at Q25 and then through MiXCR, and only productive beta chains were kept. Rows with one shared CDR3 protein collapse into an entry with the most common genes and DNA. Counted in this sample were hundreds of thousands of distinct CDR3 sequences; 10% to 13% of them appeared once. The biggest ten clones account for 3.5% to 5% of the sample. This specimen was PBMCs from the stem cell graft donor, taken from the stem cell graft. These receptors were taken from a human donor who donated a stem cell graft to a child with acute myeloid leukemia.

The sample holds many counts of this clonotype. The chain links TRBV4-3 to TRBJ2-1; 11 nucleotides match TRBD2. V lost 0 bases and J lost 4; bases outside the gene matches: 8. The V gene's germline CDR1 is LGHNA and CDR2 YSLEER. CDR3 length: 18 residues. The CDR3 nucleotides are TGCGCCAGCAGCCAAGAACCTATAGCGGGAGGGATATACAATGAGCAGTTCTTC. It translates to CASSQEPIAGGIYNEQFF.

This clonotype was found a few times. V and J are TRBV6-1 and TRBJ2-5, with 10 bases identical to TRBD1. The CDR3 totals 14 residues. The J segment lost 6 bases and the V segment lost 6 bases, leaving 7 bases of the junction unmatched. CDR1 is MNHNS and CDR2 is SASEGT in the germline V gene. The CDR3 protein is CASRLTGGRKTQYF. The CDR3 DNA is TGTGCCAGCAGGTTGACAGGGGGCAGAAAGACCCAGTACTTC.

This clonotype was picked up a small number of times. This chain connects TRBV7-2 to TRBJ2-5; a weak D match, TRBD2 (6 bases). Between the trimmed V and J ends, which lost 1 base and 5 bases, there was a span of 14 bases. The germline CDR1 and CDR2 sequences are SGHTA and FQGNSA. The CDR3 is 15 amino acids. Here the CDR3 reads CASSLDGRSWETQYF. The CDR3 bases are TGTGCCAGCAGCTTAGACGGGAGAAGCTGGGAGACCCAGTACTTC.

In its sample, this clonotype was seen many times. In DNA form, the CDR3 reads TGCGCCAGCAGCCGAGGGACTAGCGGGGGCACAGTTTCCGGGGTCGAGCAGTTCTTC. Amino acid sequence: CASSRGTSGGTVSGVEQFF. The chain couples TRBV4-3 to TRBJ2-1; 14 bases are a match to TRBD2. Unmatched junction bases numbered 18, after V lost 4 bases and J lost 10 bases. The V gene's germline CDR1 is LGHNA and CDR2 YSLEER. The CDR3 is 19 residues long.

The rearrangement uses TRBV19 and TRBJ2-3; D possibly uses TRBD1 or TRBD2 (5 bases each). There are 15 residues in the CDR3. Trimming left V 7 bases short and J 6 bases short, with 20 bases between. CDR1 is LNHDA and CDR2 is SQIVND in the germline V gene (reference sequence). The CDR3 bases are TGTGCCAGTATGAGGCAGGGAGAATACGGCGATACGCAGTATTTT. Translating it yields CASMRQGEYGDTQYF.

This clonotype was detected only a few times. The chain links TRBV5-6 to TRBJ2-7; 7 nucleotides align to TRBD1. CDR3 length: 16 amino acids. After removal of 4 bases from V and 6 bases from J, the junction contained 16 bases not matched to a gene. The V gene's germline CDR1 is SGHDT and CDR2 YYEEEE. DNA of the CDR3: TGTGCCAGCAGCCAACGCAACGGACAGGTCAGAAGCGAGCAGTACTTC. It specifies CASSQRNGQVRSEQYF.

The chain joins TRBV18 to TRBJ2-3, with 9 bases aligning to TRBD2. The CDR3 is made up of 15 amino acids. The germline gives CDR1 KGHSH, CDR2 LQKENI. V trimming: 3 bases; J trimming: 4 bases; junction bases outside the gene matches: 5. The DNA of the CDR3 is TGTGCCAGCTCACCGCGAGCGGGAGGCGCAGATACGCAGTATTTT. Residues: CASSPRAGGADTQYF.

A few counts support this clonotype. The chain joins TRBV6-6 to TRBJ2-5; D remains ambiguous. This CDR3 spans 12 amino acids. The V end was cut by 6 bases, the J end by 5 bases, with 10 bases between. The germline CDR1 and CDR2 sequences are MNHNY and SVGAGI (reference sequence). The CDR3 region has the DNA TGTGCCAGCAGCATAGGGCTGGAGACCCAGTACTTC. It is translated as CASSIGLETQYF.

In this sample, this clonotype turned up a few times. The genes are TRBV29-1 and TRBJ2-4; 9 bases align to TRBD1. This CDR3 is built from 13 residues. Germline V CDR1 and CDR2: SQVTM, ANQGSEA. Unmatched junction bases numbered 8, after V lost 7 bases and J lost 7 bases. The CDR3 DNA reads TGCAGCGGGACAGGGGAAGATGGGAACATTCAGTACTTC. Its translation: CSGTGEDGNIQYF.

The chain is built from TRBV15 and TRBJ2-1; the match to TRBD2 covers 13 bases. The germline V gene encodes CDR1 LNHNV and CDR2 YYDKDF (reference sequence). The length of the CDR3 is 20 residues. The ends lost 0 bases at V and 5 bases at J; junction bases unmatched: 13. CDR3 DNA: TGTGCCACCAGCAGAGATCCACCCCTGGGACTAGCGGGAAAGAACAATGAGCAGTTCTTC. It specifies CATSRDPPLGLAGKNNEQFF.

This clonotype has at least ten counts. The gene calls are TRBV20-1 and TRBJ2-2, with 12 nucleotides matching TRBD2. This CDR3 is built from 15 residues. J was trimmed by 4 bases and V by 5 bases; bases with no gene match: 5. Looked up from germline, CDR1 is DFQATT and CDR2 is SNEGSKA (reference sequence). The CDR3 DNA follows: TGCAGTGCTCCGGGACTAGCGGGCCTCACCGGGGAGCTGTTTTTT. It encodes CSAPGLAGLTGELFF.

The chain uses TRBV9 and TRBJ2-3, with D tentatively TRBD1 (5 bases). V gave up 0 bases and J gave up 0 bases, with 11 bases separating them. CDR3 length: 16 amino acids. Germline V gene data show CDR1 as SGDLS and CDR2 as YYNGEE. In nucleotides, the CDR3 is TGTGCCAGCAGCGTAGAGGGGCGGCTTAGCACAGATACGCAGTATTTT. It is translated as CASSVEGRLSTDTQYF.

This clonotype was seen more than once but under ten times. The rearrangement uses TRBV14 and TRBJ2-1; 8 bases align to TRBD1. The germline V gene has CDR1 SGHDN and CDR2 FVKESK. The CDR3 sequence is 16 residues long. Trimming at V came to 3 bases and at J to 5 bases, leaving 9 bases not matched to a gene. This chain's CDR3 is CASSQLTGGRNNEQFF. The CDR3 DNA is TGTGCCAGCAGCCAGCTAACAGGGGGGCGGAACAATGAGCAGTTCTTC.

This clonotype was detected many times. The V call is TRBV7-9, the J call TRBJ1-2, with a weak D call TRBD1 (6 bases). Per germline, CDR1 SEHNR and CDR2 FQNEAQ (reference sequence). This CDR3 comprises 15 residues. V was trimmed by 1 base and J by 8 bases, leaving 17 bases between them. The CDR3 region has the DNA TGTGCCAGCAGCTTAGATTCCGGGACAAGAGGCGGCTACACCTTC. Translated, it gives CASSLDSGTRGGYTF.

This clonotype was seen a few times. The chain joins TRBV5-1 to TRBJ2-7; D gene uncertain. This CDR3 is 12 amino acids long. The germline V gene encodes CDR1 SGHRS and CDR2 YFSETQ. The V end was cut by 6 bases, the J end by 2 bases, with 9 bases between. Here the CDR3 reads CASTSDTYEQYF. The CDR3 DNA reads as TGCGCCAGCACCTCAGATACCTACGAGCAGTACTTC.

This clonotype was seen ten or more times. The CDR3 protein is CASSLEQGWNEQFF. CDR3 coding DNA: TGCGCCAGCAGCTTAGAACAGGGGTGGAATGAGCAGTTCTTC. The chain employs TRBV5-1 and TRBJ2-1; 7 nucleotides agree with TRBD1. Germline V gene lookup returns CDR1 SGHRS and CDR2 YFSETQ. V was clipped by 2 bases and J by 7 bases; unmatched bases: 6. The CDR3 is 14 amino acids.

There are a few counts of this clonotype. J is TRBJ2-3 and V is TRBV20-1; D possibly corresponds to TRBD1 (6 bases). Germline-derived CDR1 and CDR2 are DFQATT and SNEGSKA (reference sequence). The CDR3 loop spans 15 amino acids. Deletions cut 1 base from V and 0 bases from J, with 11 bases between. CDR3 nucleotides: TGCAGTGCTAGAGCCGAGACAGGCAGCACAGATACGCAGTATTTT. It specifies CSARAETGSTDTQYF.

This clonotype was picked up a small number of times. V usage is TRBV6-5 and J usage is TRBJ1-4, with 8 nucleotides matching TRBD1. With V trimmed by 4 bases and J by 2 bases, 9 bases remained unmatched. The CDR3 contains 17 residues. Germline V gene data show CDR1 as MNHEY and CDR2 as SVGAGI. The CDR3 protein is CASSSRDRRGTNEKLFF. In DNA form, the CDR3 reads TGTGCCAGCAGTTCCAGGGACAGGAGAGGGACTAATGAAAAACTGTTTTTT.